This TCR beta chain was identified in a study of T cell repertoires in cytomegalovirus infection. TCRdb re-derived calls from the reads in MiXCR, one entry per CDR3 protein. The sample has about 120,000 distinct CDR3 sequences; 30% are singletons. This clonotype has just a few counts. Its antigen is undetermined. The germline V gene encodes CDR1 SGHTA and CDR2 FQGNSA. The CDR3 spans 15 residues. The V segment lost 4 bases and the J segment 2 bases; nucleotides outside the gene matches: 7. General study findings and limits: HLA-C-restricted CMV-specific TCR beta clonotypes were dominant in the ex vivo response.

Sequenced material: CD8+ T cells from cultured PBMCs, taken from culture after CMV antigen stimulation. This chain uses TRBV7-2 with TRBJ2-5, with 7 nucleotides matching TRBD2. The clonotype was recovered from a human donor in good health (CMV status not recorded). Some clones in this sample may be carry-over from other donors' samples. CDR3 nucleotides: TGTGCCAGCAGCTCCAACCCTAGCGGACAAGAGACCCAGTACTTC. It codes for CASSSNPSGQETQYF. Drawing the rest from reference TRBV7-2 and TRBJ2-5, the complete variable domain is GAGVSQSPSNKVTEKGKDVELRCDPISGHTALYWYRQSLGQGLEFLIYFQGNSAPDKSGLPSDRFSAERTGGSVSTLTIQRTQQEDSAVYLCASSSNPSGQETQYFGPGTRLLVL.